Listed below are T cell receptor beta chains from one sample, sequenced in a study of Graves' ophthalmopathy and Graves' hyperthyroidism. Via MiXCR, TCRdb re-called the multiplex PCR reads, giving one row per CDR3 protein. The sample includes approximately 640,000 distinct CDR3 sequences, roughly two fifths of them seen just once. The sample taken for sequencing was peripheral blood. These TCRs come from an adult man with Graves' ophthalmopathy. Each CDR3 is given with its conserved first and last residue. The D gene is left open where the match is weak. Clone size is given for some rows only: seen once, a few or many times, or a class if the clone is expanded.

J gene: TRBJ2-2
clone size: many
V gene: TRBV7-3
D gene: NA
CDR3 DNA: TGTGCCAGCAGCCTAACCCACACCGGGGAGCTGTTTTTT
CDR3 protein: CASSLTHTGELFF

J gene: TRBJ2-3
clone size: NA
V gene: TRBV12-3/TRBV12-4
D gene: NA
CDR3 DNA: TGTGCCAGCAGTTTTATCGGCACAGATACGCAGTATTTT
CDR3 protein: CASSFIGTDTQYF

J gene: TRBJ2-7
clone size: many
V gene: TRBV29-1
D gene: NA
CDR3 DNA: TGCAGCGTTGAACAGGGGGAGGGTCGGAGCTCCTACGAGCAGTACTTC
CDR3 protein: CSVEQGEGRSSYEQYF

J gene: TRBJ1-2
clone size: many
V gene: TRBV9
D gene: NA
CDR3 DNA: TGTGCCAGCAGCCAATTCGAGACAGGCAGGAAGGGCTACACCTTC
CDR3 protein: CASSQFETGRKGYTF

J gene: TRBJ1-6
clone size: many
V gene: TRBV5-6
D gene: TRBD1
CDR3 DNA: TGTGCCAGCAGCGAGTGGAGGACAGGGGGTTCACCCCTCCACTTT
CDR3 protein: CASSEWRTGGSPLHF

J gene: TRBJ2-5
clone size: NA
V gene: TRBV20-1
D gene: TRBD1
CDR3 DNA: TGCAGTGCTAGAGACCCGACAGGGAACCAAGAGACCCAGTACTTC
CDR3 protein: CSARDPTGNQETQYF

J gene: TRBJ1-6
clone size: many
V gene: TRBV2
D gene: NA
CDR3 DNA: TGTGCCAGCAGTTTGGGTTCGGGGGCAGGTTCACCCCTCCACTTT
CDR3 protein: CASSLGSGAGSPLHF

J gene: TRBJ1-4
clone size: few
V gene: TRBV12-5
D gene: TRBD1
CDR3 DNA: TGTGCTAGTGGTTTAGGGACAGGGGGCCTAGGGTCTAATGAAAAACTGTTTTTT
CDR3 protein: CASGLGTGGLGSNEKLFF

J gene: TRBJ2-5
clone size: NA
V gene: TRBV6-6
D gene: NA
CDR3 DNA: TGTGCCAGCAGTTACAGGGGGACACCAGAAGAGACCCAGTACTTC
CDR3 protein: CASSYRGTPEETQYF

J gene: TRBJ2-1
clone size: NA
V gene: TRBV2
D gene: NA
CDR3 DNA: TGTGCCAGCAGTGAAAGAGGGGCTTACAATGAGCAGTTCTTC
CDR3 protein: CASSERGAYNEQFF

J gene: TRBJ1-5
clone size: many
V gene: TRBV7-6
D gene: NA
CDR3 DNA: TGTGCCAGCAGCCTAGGACAGCTAAATCAGCCCCAGCATTTT
CDR3 protein: CASSLGQLNQPQHF

J gene: TRBJ1-2
clone size: NA
V gene: TRBV29-1
D gene: TRBD1
CDR3 DNA: TGCAGCGCCCTGGACAGGGGTAACTATGGCTACACCTTC
CDR3 protein: CSALDRGNYGYTF

J gene: TRBJ1-5
clone size: NA
V gene: TRBV5-6
D gene: NA
CDR3 DNA: TGTGCCAGCAGCTTAGGGGGAGTCAGCCGCAGTCAGCCCCAGCATTTT
CDR3 protein: CASSLGGVSRSQPQHF

J gene: TRBJ2-7
clone size: few
V gene: TRBV20-1
D gene: NA
CDR3 DNA: TGCAGTGCTAGTGCGACAACCTACGAGCAGTACTTC
CDR3 protein: CSASATTYEQYF

J gene: TRBJ2-5
clone size: many
V gene: TRBV5-8
D gene: NA
CDR3 DNA: TGTGCCAGCAGCTTCCAGGCGTCCGGAGAGACCCAGTACTTC
CDR3 protein: CASSFQASGETQYF

J gene: TRBJ1-1
clone size: once
V gene: TRBV7-2
D gene: NA
CDR3 DNA: TGTGCCAGCACCCTAGGGGAGGGAACTGAAGCTTTCTTT
CDR3 protein: CASTLGEGTEAFF

J gene: TRBJ2-2
clone size: NA
V gene: TRBV10-3
D gene: TRBD2
CDR3 DNA: TGTGCCATCAGTGAAGGATTTGCGGGGGGGCCCGGGGAGCTGTTTTTT
CDR3 protein: CAISEGFAGGPGELFF

J gene: TRBJ1-2
clone size: many
V gene: TRBV20-1
D gene: TRBD1
CDR3 DNA: TGCAGTGCCCCGGGGCAGGGGGCTAACTATGGCTACACCTTC
CDR3 protein: CSAPGQGANYGYTF

J gene: TRBJ1-2
clone size: many
V gene: TRBV20-1
D gene: NA
CDR3 DNA: TGCAGTGCTAGAGATGACAGGCCTGGCTACACCTTC
CDR3 protein: CSARDDRPGYTF

J gene: TRBJ2-2
clone size: many
V gene: TRBV19
D gene: NA
CDR3 DNA: TGTGCCAGCCTTGGGGCCGGGGAGCTGTTTTTT
CDR3 protein: CASLGAGELFF

J gene: TRBJ1-6
clone size: many
V gene: TRBV5-4
D gene: NA
CDR3 DNA: TGTGCCAGCAGCTTGCCCGGATCACCCCTCCACTTT
CDR3 protein: CASSLPGSPLHF

J gene: TRBJ2-2
clone size: few
V gene: TRBV7-9
D gene: TRBD1
CDR3 DNA: TGCGCCAGCAGCCAGGACAGGGCCCCCGGGGAGCTGTTTTTT
CDR3 protein: CASSQDRAPGELFF

J gene: TRBJ2-5
clone size: many
V gene: TRBV7-8
D gene: TRBD2
CDR3 DNA: TGTGCCAGCAGCTTAGTGTACGCGGGAGTCCGGGAGACCCAGTACTTC
CDR3 protein: CASSLVYAGVRETQYF

J gene: TRBJ2-5
clone size: NA
V gene: TRBV7-9
D gene: TRBD2
CDR3 DNA: TGTGCCAGCACCAGGCAATCGCGGGAGGGCCCGGGGACCCAGTACTTC
CDR3 protein: CASTRQSREGPGTQYF

J gene: TRBJ2-5
clone size: many
V gene: TRBV6-1
D gene: NA
CDR3 DNA: TGTGCCAGCATGGGGCTTTGGGCAACCCAGTACTTC
CDR3 protein: CASMGLWATQYF

J gene: TRBJ2-5
clone size: NA
V gene: TRBV10-3
D gene: NA
CDR3 DNA: TGTGCCACCGCTGGGTCAAGTGGGGAGACCCAGTACTTC
CDR3 protein: CATAGSSGETQYF

J gene: TRBJ1-2
clone size: NA
V gene: TRBV5-5
D gene: TRBD1
CDR3 DNA: TGTGCCAGCAGCTTGGAGCCGGGACAGGTCTATGGCTACACCTTC
CDR3 protein: CASSLEPGQVYGYTF

J gene: TRBJ1-3
clone size: many
V gene: TRBV12-3/TRBV12-4
D gene: NA
CDR3 DNA: TGTGCCAGCAGCAGGGGAACTGGAAACACCATATATTTT
CDR3 protein: CASSRGTGNTIYF

J gene: TRBJ2-6
clone size: NA
V gene: TRBV5-6
D gene: NA
CDR3 DNA: TGTGCCAGCAGCTTGCACGGGGTCAACGTCCTGACTTTC
CDR3 protein: CASSLHGVNVLTF

J gene: TRBJ1-1
clone size: NA
V gene: TRBV12-5
D gene: NA
CDR3 DNA: TGTGCTAGTGGCCTGCGGACAACCACTGAAGCTTTCTTT
CDR3 protein: CASGLRTTTEAFF

J gene: TRBJ2-7
clone size: many
V gene: TRBV7-9
D gene: TRBD1
CDR3 DNA: TGTGCCAGCAGCACCCGGACAGGGGGCTACGAGCAGTACTTC
CDR3 protein: CASSTRTGGYEQYF

J gene: TRBJ2-7
clone size: NA
V gene: TRBV5-5
D gene: NA
CDR3 DNA: TGTGCCAGCAGCTTGGGCGGTGTAGCGGTATCTTTGGGGCAGTACTTC
CDR3 protein: CASSLGGVAVSLGQYF

J gene: TRBJ1-2
clone size: NA
V gene: TRBV29-1
D gene: NA
CDR3 DNA: TGCAGCGTCGGACAGAACTATGGCTACACCTTC
CDR3 protein: CSVGQNYGYTF

J gene: TRBJ1-1
clone size: NA
V gene: TRBV4-3
D gene: NA
CDR3 DNA: TGCGCCAGCAGCCAATCCCGGGACACTCGAGCGAGCTCTGAAGCTTTCTTT
CDR3 protein: CASSQSRDTRASSEAFF

J gene: TRBJ2-5
clone size: many
V gene: TRBV9
D gene: NA
CDR3 DNA: TGTGCCAGCAGCGTAGAACTGGGGGCGGAGGCCCAGTACTTC
CDR3 protein: CASSVELGAEAQYF

J gene: TRBJ2-2
clone size: NA
V gene: TRBV7-9
D gene: NA
CDR3 DNA: TGTGCCAGCAGATTGACAGGTTCGAACACCGGGGAGCTGCTTTTT
CDR3 protein: CASRLTGSNTGELLF

J gene: TRBJ2-7
clone size: few
V gene: TRBV2
D gene: NA
CDR3 DNA: TGTGCCAGCAGTGATATGATCGGGTCCAGCTCCTACGAGCAGTACTTC
CDR3 protein: CASSDMIGSSSYEQYF

J gene: TRBJ2-7
clone size: NA
V gene: TRBV7-6
D gene: NA
CDR3 DNA: TGTGCCAGCAGCTTAGTGGCTAGCGTAGGATACAATGAGCAGTACTTC
CDR3 protein: CASSLVASVGYNEQYF

J gene: TRBJ1-1
clone size: many
V gene: TRBV20-1
D gene: NA
CDR3 DNA: TGCAGTGCCGTTACGGGCACTGAAGCTTTCTTT
CDR3 protein: CSAVTGTEAFF

J gene: TRBJ2-7
clone size: few
V gene: TRBV7-2
D gene: NA
CDR3 DNA: TGTGCCAGCAGCTTGGAGCCTTACGAGCAGTGCTTC
CDR3 protein: CASSLEPYEQCF

J gene: TRBJ2-2
clone size: NA
V gene: TRBV6-1
D gene: NA
CDR3 DNA: TGTGCCAGCAGTTACGCCGCCAGGGGCACCGGGGAGCTGTTTTTT
CDR3 protein: CASSYAARGTGELFF

J gene: TRBJ2-7
clone size: NA
V gene: TRBV7-6
D gene: NA
CDR3 DNA: TGTGCCTGGAGTCTAACGGTCTCCTACGAGCAGTACTTC
CDR3 protein: CAWSLTVSYEQYF

J gene: TRBJ1-5
clone size: few
V gene: TRBV2
D gene: NA
CDR3 DNA: TGTGCCAGCAGTGAAGAGGGGTGGCCCCAGCATTTT
CDR3 protein: CASSEEGWPQHF

J gene: TRBJ1-5
clone size: NA
V gene: TRBV29-1
D gene: TRBD1
CDR3 DNA: TGCAGCACCGTGGACAGGAGTAATCAGCCCCAGCATTTT
CDR3 protein: CSTVDRSNQPQHF